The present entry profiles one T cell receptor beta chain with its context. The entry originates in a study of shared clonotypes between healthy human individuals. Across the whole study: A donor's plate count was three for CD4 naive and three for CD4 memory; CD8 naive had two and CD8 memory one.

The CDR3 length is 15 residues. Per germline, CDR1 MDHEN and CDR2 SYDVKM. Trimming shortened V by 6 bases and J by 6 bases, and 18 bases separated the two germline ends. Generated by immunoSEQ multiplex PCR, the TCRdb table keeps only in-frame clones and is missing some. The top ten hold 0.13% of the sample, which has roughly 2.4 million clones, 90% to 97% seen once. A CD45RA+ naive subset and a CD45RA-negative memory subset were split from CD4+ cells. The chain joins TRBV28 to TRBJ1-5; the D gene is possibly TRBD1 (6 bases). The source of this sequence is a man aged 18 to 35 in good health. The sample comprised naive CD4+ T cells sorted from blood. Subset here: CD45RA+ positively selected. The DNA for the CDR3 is TGTGCCAGCAGGCCTCTGGGGGCGGTCGGTCAGCCCCAGCATTTT. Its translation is CASRPLGAVGQPQHF. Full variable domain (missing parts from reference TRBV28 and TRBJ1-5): DVKVTQSSRYLVKRTGEKVFLECVQDMDHENMFWYRQDPGLGLRLIYFSYDVKMKEKGDIPEGYSVSREKKERFSLILESASTNQTSMYLCASRPLGAVGQPQHFGDGTRLSIL.